Presented here are 32 T cell receptor beta chains from one specimen sequenced in a study of T cell responses to AZD1222 COVID-19 vaccine. Produced via immunoSEQ multiplex PCR; TCRdb's table is partial and in-frame only. Seen here are approximately 200,000 clones, roughly 94% observed once, and the top ten hold around 1.7%. The specimen was peripheral blood, collected 28 days after the second dose of the MenACWY control vaccine. The origin of the receptors is an adult who received the MenACWY meningococcal vaccine as a control.

For the CDR3, the DNA is TGTGCCAGCAGCGCCCGACAGGGTTTTGCCACCGGGGAGCTGTTTTTT. Protein: CASSARQGFATGELFF. The chain joins TRBV11-1 to TRBJ2-2; 7 nucleotides align to TRBD1. Germline V gives CDR1 SGHAT, CDR2 FQDESV (reference sequence). Germline trimming cut 5 bases from V and 4 bases from J; bases unmatched to any gene: 10. The CDR3 runs 16 residues.

This chain links TRBV29-1 with TRBJ2-7; 7 bases match TRBD2. The CDR3 covers 14 residues. CDR1 SQVTM and CDR2 ANQGSEA come from the germline V gene. After removal of 4 bases from V and 6 bases from J, the junction contained 12 bases not matched to a gene. CDR3 in amino acids: CSVASAGALGEQYF. The CDR3 DNA reads as TGCAGCGTTGCGTCGGCGGGAGCTTTGGGCGAGCAGTACTTC.

This clone showed up just once. V usage is TRBV27 and J usage is TRBJ1-6; D not resolved. V lost 6 bases and J 2 bases, leaving 11 bases between the germline ends. From germline, CDR1 is MNHEY and CDR2 SMNVEV (reference sequence). The CDR3 is made up of 15 amino acids. In nucleotides, the CDR3 is TGTGCCAGCAGCCGCGACAAACCCTATAATTCACCCCTCCACTTT. Translating it yields CASSRDKPYNSPLHF.

This chain connects TRBV2 to TRBJ1-5, with D uncertain. The CDR3 sequence is 15 residues long. Germline CDR1 SNHLY, CDR2 FYNNEI. V lost 2 bases to trimming and J lost 2 bases, with 10 bases between them. The CDR3 protein is CASSEYLQGNQPQHF. The DNA for the CDR3 is TGTGCCAGCAGTGAATATCTCCAGGGCAATCAGCCCCAGCATTTT.

The CDR3 reads CASSSSLAGALYNEQFF. For the CDR3, the DNA is TGTGCCAGCAGCTCGAGCCTAGCGGGAGCTCTGTACAATGAGCAGTTCTTC. The chain carries TRBV13 and TRBJ2-1, with 10 bases lining up with TRBD2. CDR1 PRHDT and CDR2 FYEKMQ come from the germline V gene (reference sequence). CDR3 length: 17 amino acids. J was trimmed by 4 bases and V by 4 bases; bases with no gene match: 10. The entire variable domain, with the rest obtained from reference TRBV13 and TRBJ2-1, is as follows: AAGVIQSPRHLIKEKRETATLKCYPIPRHDTVYWYQQGPGQDPQFLISFYEKMQSDKGSIPDRFSAQQFSDYHSELNMSSLELGDSALYFCASSSSLAGALYNEQFFGPGTRLTVL.

The rearrangement uses TRBV6-5 and TRBJ1-2, with TRBD1 matching over 11 bases. The CDR3 covers 15 residues. Germline V CDR1 and CDR2: MNHEY, SVGAGI. The ends lost 3 bases at V and 8 bases at J; junction bases unmatched: 8. The DNA for the CDR3 is TGTGCCAGCAGTTATAACACTGGGACAGGGGGAGGCTACACCTTC. Its protein is CASSYNTGTGGGYTF.

The rearrangement uses TRBV7-8 and TRBJ2-7; 10 bases map to TRBD2. The J segment lost 2 bases and the V segment lost 2 bases, leaving 9 bases of the junction unmatched. This CDR3 comprises 17 residues. The germline V gene encodes CDR1 SGHVS and CDR2 FQNEAQ. In DNA, the CDR3 is TGTGCCAGCAGCTTACTTATCGGACTAGCGGAGACCTACGAGCAGTACTTC. Translated, it gives CASSLLIGLAETYEQYF.

The J gene is TRBJ2-7, the V gene TRBV3-1 (or the pseudogene TRBV3-2); 8 bases fit TRBD2. V was clipped by 4 bases and J by 3 bases; unmatched bases: 8. The CDR3 has 15 residues. Germline V gene lookup returns CDR1 LGHDT and CDR2 YNNKEL (reference sequence). This CDR3 is CASSLSGAGGYEQYF. In DNA, the CDR3 is TGTGCCAGCAGCCTCTCAGGCGCGGGGGGCTACGAGCAGTACTTC.

The chain has TRBV11-3 and TRBJ1-1; 8 bases are a match to TRBD1. The CDR3 covers 13 residues. Unmatched junction bases numbered 2, after V lost 5 bases and J lost 3 bases. Germline V gives CDR1 SGHNT, CDR2 YENEEA. CDR3 in amino acids: CASSQQGDTEAFF. CDR3 DNA: TGTGCCAGCAGCCAACAGGGGGACACTGAAGCTTTCTTT.

The V gene is TRBV2, the J gene TRBJ2-3; D uncertain. Trimming removed 4 bases at V and 2 bases at J, with 7 bases between. This CDR3 is built from 13 residues. In germline, CDR1 is SNHLY, CDR2 FYNNEI. CDR3 residues: CASSGLNTDTQYF. The CDR3 DNA reads as TGTGCCAGCAGTGGACTTAACACAGATACGCAGTATTTT. Using reference TRBV2 and TRBJ2-3 for the parts outside the CDR3, the full variable domain is EPEVTQTPSHQVTQMGQEVILRCVPISNHLYFYWYRQILGQKVEFLVSFYNNEISEKSEIFDDQFSVERPDGSNFTLKIRSTKLEDSAMYFCASSGLNTDTQYFGPGTRLTVL.

J is TRBJ1-4 and V is TRBV4-2, with 11 bases aligning to TRBD1. The germline V gene encodes CDR1 LGHNA and CDR2 YNFKEQ. CDR3 length: 17 amino acids. V lost 1 base to trimming and J lost 0 bases; unmatched junction nucleotides: 1. The CDR3 loop reads CASSQAGQGATNEKLFF. In nucleotides, the CDR3 is TGTGCCAGCAGCCAAGCGGGACAGGGGGCAACTAATGAAAAACTGTTTTTT.

The rearrangement uses TRBV10-3 and TRBJ2-7; TRBD1 or TRBD2 may be the D gene (7 bases each). V lost 4 bases, J lost 2 bases, and 12 bases lay in between. The CDR3 sequence is 14 residues long. Germline CDR1 is ENHRY and CDR2 is SYGVKD. Here the CDR3 DNA reads TGTGCCATCAGTGGGCAGGGGGGGACCTACGAGCAGTACTTC. Its translation is CAISGQGGTYEQYF.

The V gene is TRBV4-3, the J gene TRBJ2-1, with TRBD2 identical over 7 bases. The CDR3 is 16 residues long. The germline V gene encodes CDR1 LGHNA and CDR2 YSLEER. The ends lost 0 bases at V and 2 bases at J; junction bases unmatched: 4. The CDR3 bases are TGCGCCAGCAGCCAAGAGATGAGCGGGGCCTACAATGAGCAGTTCTTC. Protein: CASSQEMSGAYNEQFF.

This clone was recorded only once. The V and J genes are TRBV7-9 and TRBJ2-5; D is unresolved. The ends were cut back, 1 base at V and 2 bases at J, with 8 bases in the middle. Germline assignment: CDR1 SEHNR and CDR2 FQNEAQ (reference sequence). CDR3 length equals 14 residues. CDR3 bases: TGTGCCAGCAGCTTAGTGCACAGTCAAGAGACCCAGTACTTC. Amino acids: CASSLVHSQETQYF.

The chain links TRBV12-3 or TRBV12-4 to TRBJ2-7; D gene ambiguous. Deletions cut 6 bases from V and 5 bases from J, with 8 bases between. The CDR3 has 11 amino acids. The CDR3 here is CASSPSHEQYF. DNA for the CDR3: TGTGCCAGCAGCCCGAGCCACGAGCAGTACTTC.

This rearrangement joins TRBV9 to TRBJ1-4, with 7 bases lining up with TRBD1. There are 15 residues in the CDR3. V lost 2 bases, J lost 3 bases, and 4 bases stayed unmatched. Germline V lookup: CDR1 SGDLS, CDR2 YYNGEE. Written as DNA, the CDR3 is TGTGCCAGCAGCGTTGGAGGGACAGCTAATGAAAAACTGTTTTTT. It codes for CASSVGGTANEKLFF.

The rearrangement joins TRBV25-1 to TRBJ2-2; D gene unclear. The germline V gene has CDR1 MGHDK and CDR2 SYGVNS. The V and J ends lost 0 bases and 0 bases respectively, with 8 bases between them. The CDR3 is 16 residues long. The CDR3 DNA reads as TGTGCCAGCAGTGAATACGGCACCCCGAACACCGGGGAGCTGTTTTTT. Its protein product is CASSEYGTPNTGELFF.

Notes on this clone: Different DNA sequences within this sample yield the same CDR3. The CDR3 nucleotides are TGTGCCAGTAGTCGGGACATCTCCTACGAGCAGTACTTC. Protein sequence: CASSRDISYEQYF. This chain joins TRBV19 and TRBJ2-7; TRBD1 might be the D (6 bases). The CDR3 has 13 amino acids. The ends were cut back, 5 bases at V and 0 bases at J, with 8 bases in the middle. Germline CDR1 and CDR2: LNHDA and SQIVND (reference sequence).

The chain carries TRBV10-3 and TRBJ1-2; no reliable D call. The CDR3 loop spans 14 amino acids. V lost 4 bases, J lost 0 bases, and 9 bases lay in between. Germline V gene sequence: CDR1 ENHRY, CDR2 SYGVKD. The CDR3 DNA reads as TGTGCCATCAGTGTTGACGGAACTAACTATGGCTACACCTTC. Its translation is CAISVDGTNYGYTF.

The chain uses TRBV6-5 and TRBJ1-5; unclear D gene. Germline loops: CDR1 MNHEY, CDR2 SVGAGI. The V gene lost 2 bases and the J gene lost 5 bases, with 10 bases spanning the gap. The CDR3 is made up of 14 amino acids. In DNA, the CDR3 is TGTGCCAGCAGTTACAGGGCAGAAGATCAGCCCCAGCATTTT. Translating it yields CASSYRAEDQPQHF.

The rearrangement joins TRBV28 to TRBJ1-2; D gene unclear. Germline V gene data show CDR1 as MDHEN and CDR2 as SYDVKM. V dropped 5 bases and J dropped 4 bases, with 11 bases sitting between them. The CDR3 has 13 residues. In DNA, the CDR3 is TGTGCCAGCAGTGCGATACCCTCCTATGGCTACACCTTC. Translating gives CASSAIPSYGYTF.

This chain links TRBV7-3 with TRBJ2-1; 8 positions match TRBD1. Looked up from germline, CDR1 is SGHTA and CDR2 is FQGTGA. CDR3 length equals 12 residues. V lost 5 bases to trimming and J lost 8 bases; unmatched junction nucleotides: 2. CDR3 protein: CASSQDRDEQFF. The CDR3 DNA is TGTGCCAGCAGCCAGGACAGGGATGAGCAGTTCTTC.

The chain employs TRBV19 and TRBJ2-1; 8 bases are a match to TRBD2. Germline lookup yields CDR1 LNHDA and CDR2 SQIVND (reference sequence). Losses at the gene ends were 10 bases for V and 4 bases for J; bases not matched to a gene: 12. There are 15 residues in the CDR3. The CDR3 loop reads CATGGRVAGYNEQFF. DNA of the CDR3: TGTGCCACGGGAGGACGGGTAGCGGGGTACAATGAGCAGTTCTTC.

The V and J genes are TRBV27 and TRBJ1-5, with unresolved D. Trimming shortened V by 2 bases and J by 0 bases, and 11 bases separated the two germline ends. Germline assignment: CDR1 MNHEY and CDR2 SMNVEV (reference sequence). The CDR3 contains 16 residues. CDR3 residues: CASSLGRLYSNQPQHF. CDR3 in DNA: TGTGCCAGCAGTTTAGGGCGGCTATATAGCAATCAGCCCCAGCATTTT.

V and J are TRBV27 and TRBJ2-5; 7 positions agree with TRBD2. V trimming: 7 bases; J trimming: 4 bases; junction bases outside the gene matches: 9. The CDR3 runs to 14 residues. CDR1 is MNHEY, CDR2 SMNVEV, per germline (reference sequence). The CDR3 sequence: CASTLTWGGETQYF. The CDR3 nucleotides read TGTGCCAGCACCCTCACATGGGGGGGAGAGACCCAGTACTTC.

The chain couples TRBV19 to TRBJ1-2, with TRBD1 matching over 12 bases. V shed 3 bases, J shed 4 bases, and the junction held 6 bases outside the gene matches. The CDR3 is made up of 16 amino acids. Looked up from germline, CDR1 is LNHDA and CDR2 is SQIVND (reference sequence). CDR3 loop: CASSMGQGASPYGYTF. In DNA form, the CDR3 reads TGTGCCAGTAGTATGGGACAGGGGGCCTCTCCCTATGGCTACACCTTC.

The chain has TRBV6-1 and TRBJ1-1; D gene uncertain. This CDR3 is 13 amino acids long. V was cut by 1 base and J by 3 bases, with 6 bases left in between. Germline V gives CDR1 MNHNS, CDR2 SASEGT. The CDR3, as DNA: TGTGCCAGCAGTGAAGAGGTTCACACTGAAGCTTTCTTT. This sequence encodes CASSEEVHTEAFF.

The V call is TRBV5-4, the J call TRBJ1-2; no clear D. The V gene's germline CDR1 is SGHNT and CDR2 YYREEE (reference sequence). The V end lost 5 bases, the J end lost 3 bases, and 8 bases lay between the germline ends. CDR3 size: 12 residues. CDR3: CASSTDDYGYTF. In DNA form, the CDR3 reads TGTGCCAGCAGTACGGATGACTATGGCTACACCTTC.

The chain joins TRBV27 to TRBJ2-7; no definite D call. This CDR3 is 14 amino acids long. Trimming removed 3 bases at V and 3 bases at J, with 12 bases between. Looked up from germline, CDR1 is MNHEY and CDR2 is SMNVEV (reference sequence). The CDR3 loop reads CASSLKTTFYEQYF. CDR3 DNA sequence: TGTGCCAGCAGTTTGAAGACAACGTTCTACGAGCAGTACTTC.

The genes are TRBV7-2 and TRBJ1-1, with 8 bases matching TRBD1. V lost 5 bases, J lost 6 bases, and 11 bases stayed unmatched. The CDR3 covers 15 residues. Germline V lookup: CDR1 SGHTA, CDR2 FQGNSA. The CDR3 bases are TGTGCCAGCAGCATAGGACAGGGTTTGAGCGCTGAAGCTTTCTTT. This sequence encodes CASSIGQGLSAEAFF.

The CDR3 sequence is CARQGSGANVLTF. The CDR3 coding sequence is TGTGCCAGACAGGGCTCTGGGGCCAACGTCCTGACTTTC. The chain links TRBV2 to TRBJ2-6, with D perhaps TRBD1 (6 bases). Looked up from germline, CDR1 is SNHLY and CDR2 is FYNNEI. The CDR3 loop spans 13 amino acids. Trimming took 9 bases from V and 0 from J, leaving 6 bases between them.

The chain joins TRBV7-8 to TRBJ1-5; perhaps TRBD1 as D (5 bases). The germline gives CDR1 SGHVS, CDR2 FQNEAQ. Between the trimmed V and J ends, which lost 8 bases and 4 bases, there was a span of 21 bases. This CDR3 has 16 residues. The CDR3 DNA follows: TGTGCCAGCTCCCGGTGGACATTCCAGGGAAATCAGCCCCAGCATTTT. This encodes CASSRWTFQGNQPQHF.